Presented here are 26 T cell receptor beta chains from one specimen sequenced in a study of blood T cell repertoires in COVID-19. TCRdb's copy holds only in-frame clones and misses some; the assay was immunoSEQ multiplex PCR. This sample yields around 94,000 clones, of which 92% are seen a single time; 1.5% to 2% belongs to the top ten. Sequenced sample: peripheral blood. Receptors were obtained from a woman aged 50 to 65 with COVID-19, enrolled during active disease.

The chain is built from TRBV5-6 and TRBJ1-2; the D is unclear. The V gene lost 3 bases and the J gene lost 8 bases, with 8 bases spanning the gap. This CDR3 region has 11 residues. Germline loops: CDR1 SGHDT, CDR2 YYEEEE. The chain's CDR3 is CASSSAGGYTF. The DNA for the CDR3 is TGTGCCAGCAGCTCCGCAGGCGGCTACACCTTC.

The genes are TRBV6-1 and TRBJ2-2; 8 nucleotides match TRBD2. Germline CDR1 reads MNHNS; CDR2 reads SASEGT. V dropped 4 bases and J dropped 4; count of bases not matched to a gene: 8. This CDR3 is 16 amino acids long. The CDR3 DNA reads TGTGCCAGCAGTGGTGGCGGGGGGCGCCTCACCGGGGAGCTGTTTTTT. Its protein product is CASSGGGGRLTGELFF.

This clone was seen only once. The chain has TRBV11-2 and TRBJ2-3; 10 bases line up with TRBD2. V shed 4 bases, J shed 4 bases, and the junction held 8 bases outside the gene matches. Germline loops: CDR1 SGHAT, CDR2 FQNNGV. The CDR3 consists of 16 residues. CDR3 coding DNA: TGTGCCAGCAGCTCCGAGCGGGGGGGATTCTCAGATACGCAGTATTTT. This encodes CASSSERGGFSDTQYF.

The chain employs TRBV5-4 and TRBJ1-1; 7 bases are shared with TRBD1. V dropped 0 bases and J dropped 9; count of bases not matched to a gene: 8. This CDR3 contains 14 residues. Germline V gives CDR1 SGHNT, CDR2 YYREEE (reference sequence). In DNA, the CDR3 is TGTGCCAGCAGCTTGGAGTTTATGAGGGGGCAAGCTTTCTTT. Translating gives CASSLEFMRGQAFF.

This clone was detected only a few times. CDR3 sequence reads: CASSQDGRGGELFF. CDR3 coding DNA: TGCGCCAGCAGCCAAGATGGGAGGGGCGGGGAGCTGTTTTTT. The rearrangement links TRBV4-1 to TRBJ2-2, with 7 nucleotides matching TRBD2. Per the germline V gene, CDR1 is MGHRA and CDR2 is YSYEKL. V shed 0 bases and J 7 bases; nucleotides not matched to a gene: 2. The CDR3 is 14 residues long.

The chain has TRBV7-3 and TRBJ2-3, with D perhaps matching TRBD2 (7 bases). V lost 5 bases, J lost 6 bases, and 18 bases lay in between. Germline V gene lookup returns CDR1 SGHTA and CDR2 FQGTGA. This CDR3 has 15 residues. The CDR3 here is CASSLDRGAGDTQYF. CDR3 DNA: TGTGCCAGCAGCCTCGACCGGGGGGCGGGTGATACGCAGTATTTT.

The rearrangement links TRBV28 to TRBJ2-2, with D tentatively TRBD2 (5 bases). Germline V lookup: CDR1 MDHEN, CDR2 SYDVKM. This CDR3 region has 16 residues. Trimming cost V 3 bases and J 0 bases, with 11 bases left between them. CDR3 protein: CASSFHGVTNTGELFF. DNA for the CDR3: TGTGCCAGCAGTTTCCACGGGGTTACGAACACCGGGGAGCTGTTTTTT.

V is TRBV2 and J is TRBJ2-1; 10 nucleotides line up with TRBD2. CDR3 length: 15 amino acids. CDR1 and CDR2 from the germline V gene are SNHLY and FYNNEI. Unmatched junction bases numbered 9, after V lost 6 bases and J lost 7 bases. The CDR3 DNA is TGTGCCAGCAGAGATAGCGGGGGGCCCTCAAATGAGCAGTTCTTC. Residues: CASRDSGGPSNEQFF.

The chain couples TRBV11-3 to TRBJ2-1, with 8 bases lining up with TRBD1. Trimming cost V 0 bases and J 6 bases; bases outside gene matches: 4. Germline-derived CDR1 and CDR2 are SGHNT and YENEEA. CDR3 length equals 15 residues. The CDR3 loop reads CASSLDPGQGNEQFF. In nucleotides, the CDR3 is TGTGCCAGCAGCTTAGATCCTGGACAGGGCAATGAGCAGTTCTTC.

This sequence joins TRBV7-3 and TRBJ2-5; a possible D gene is TRBD2 (6 bases). Germline assignment: CDR1 SGHTA and CDR2 FQGTGA. The CDR3 runs to 15 residues. The V gene lost 5 bases and the J gene lost 1 base, with 14 bases spanning the gap. CDR3: CASSTGLTFQETQYF. The CDR3 region has the DNA TGTGCCAGCAGCACGGGACTGACCTTCCAAGAGACCCAGTACTTC.

The chain carries TRBV18 and TRBJ1-1; D possibly corresponds to TRBD1 (6 bases). Germline V gene sequence: CDR1 KGHSH, CDR2 LQKENI. V lost 1 base to trimming and J lost 0 bases, with 15 bases between them. The CDR3 contains 17 residues. The CDR3 region has the DNA TGTGCCAGCTCACCACAGAGTTTGACAGGCATGAACACTGAAGCTTTCTTT. It encodes CASSPQSLTGMNTEAFF. The full variable domain, completed using reference TRBV18 and TRBJ1-1, is NAGVMQNPRHLVRRRGQEARLRCSPMKGHSHVYWYRQLPEEGLKFMVYLQKENIIDESGMPKERFSAEFPKEGPSILRIQQVVRGDSAAYFCASSPQSLTGMNTEAFFGQGTRLTVV.

This clone was counted between two and nine times. The J gene is TRBJ1-2, the V gene TRBV6-5; D uncertain. V gave up 5 bases and J gave up 8 bases, with 15 bases separating them. The germline CDR1 and CDR2 sequences are MNHEY and SVGAGI. This CDR3 has 13 residues. CDR3 sequence: CASSRTGSSGYTF. CDR3 DNA sequence: TGTGCCAGCAGTCGTACCGGGTCCTCGGGCTACACCTTC.

V and J are TRBV7-2 and TRBJ2-3, with 8 bases aligning to TRBD2. Germline V CDR1 and CDR2: SGHTA, FQGNSA. The junction had 18 bases not matched to a gene; V was cut back by 1 base and J by 6 bases. This CDR3 is 19 amino acids long. The CDR3 protein is CASSLVRSGGVGFLDTQYF. Written as DNA, the CDR3 is TGTGCCAGCAGCTTAGTCCGGTCCGGGGGGGTTGGGTTTTTGGATACGCAGTATTTT.

V usage is TRBV6-5 and J usage is TRBJ2-3, with 7 positions matching TRBD2. V was clipped by 5 bases and J by 3 bases; unmatched bases: 11. CDR1 is MNHEY and CDR2 is SVGAGI in the germline V gene. This CDR3 spans 16 amino acids. The CDR3 loop is CASSNWAGVPTDTQYF. CDR3 sequence (DNA): TGTGCCAGCAGTAACTGGGCGGGGGTTCCAACAGATACGCAGTATTTT.

The V and J genes are TRBV10-3 and TRBJ1-1; 7 bases agree with TRBD1. Germline V gene lookup returns CDR1 ENHRY and CDR2 SYGVKD. Germline trimming cut 8 bases from V and 1 base from J; bases unmatched to any gene: 7. This CDR3 has 14 residues. In DNA, the CDR3 is TGTGCCATCGGAGACACAGGGGCGAACACTGAAGCTTTCTTT. This encodes CAIGDTGANTEAFF.

V gene TRBV27 combines with J gene TRBJ2-5; tentative D call: TRBD1 (6 bases). The germline gives CDR1 MNHEY, CDR2 SMNVEV (reference sequence). Trimming shortened V by 3 bases and J by 4 bases, and 9 bases separated the two germline ends. There are 13 residues in the CDR3. CDR3 DNA sequence: TGTGCCAGCAGTTTCCAAGGGGGAGAGACCCAGTACTTC. This translates into CASSFQGGETQYF.

This chain links TRBV13 with TRBJ2-1; no definite D call. The CDR3 extends over 15 amino acids. The V end was cut by 0 bases, the J end by 0 bases, with 6 bases between. The germline V gene encodes CDR1 PRHDT and CDR2 FYEKMQ (reference sequence). The CDR3 DNA reads TGTGCCAGCAGCTTAGGACATCGCTCCTACAATGAGCAGTTCTTC. It specifies CASSLGHRSYNEQFF.

The count of this clone is one. CDR3 sequence reads: CASSLAGGAPGYGYTF. DNA of the CDR3: TGTGCCAGCAGTTTGGCAGGGGGCGCCCCGGGCTATGGCTACACCTTC. The genes are TRBV27 and TRBJ1-2, with TRBD1 matching over 8 bases. Germline assignment: CDR1 MNHEY and CDR2 SMNVEV (reference sequence). With 3 bases clipped from V and 4 bases from J, the junction kept 10 bases outside the gene matches. The CDR3 runs to 16 residues.

The chain employs TRBV2 and TRBJ2-7; 8 bases fit TRBD1. Germline V lookup: CDR1 SNHLY, CDR2 FYNNEI. Trimming took 0 bases from V and 6 from J; bases not matched to a gene: 10. The CDR3 runs to 16 residues. Written as DNA, the CDR3 is TGTGCCAGCAGTGAAGCCGCAATGCAGGACAGGGCCGAGCAGTACGTC. Translation gives CASSEAAMQDRAEQYV.

The chain combines TRBV28 with TRBJ1-5, with D possibly matching TRBD1 (6 bases). CDR3 length: 14 residues. Germline CDR1 MDHEN, CDR2 SYDVKM. V gave up 5 bases and J gave up 3 bases, with 11 bases separating them. This CDR3 is CASSRGGSNQPQHF. The CDR3 coding sequence is TGTGCCAGCAGTAGGGGGGGTTCCAATCAGCCCCAGCATTTT.

The chain recombines TRBV19 with TRBJ1-1; no firm D call. V was trimmed by 5 bases and J by 1 base, leaving 5 bases between them. CDR3 size: 12 residues. Germline lookup yields CDR1 LNHDA and CDR2 SQIVND (reference sequence). CDR3 residues: CASSRENTEAFF. In DNA, the CDR3 is TGTGCCAGTAGTCGGGAGAACACTGAAGCTTTCTTT.

This clone was detected only once. The chain uses TRBV5-8 and TRBJ2-3; D not resolved. V dropped 7 bases and J dropped 14 bases, with 14 bases sitting between them. The CDR3 is made up of 10 amino acids. Germline V gene lookup returns CDR1 SGHTS and CDR2 YDEGEE. In DNA, the CDR3 is TGTGCCAGCTCGTTGCGAGCTGGGTATTTT. This gives the protein CASSLRAGYF.

This clone was counted a single time. In DNA, the CDR3 is TGTGCCAGCAGTTGGACACAACCCGCGGGGGTATCCTACGAGCAGTACTTC. This encodes CASSWTQPAGVSYEQYF. The rearrangement joins TRBV27 to TRBJ2-7; TRBD2 agrees at 7 bases. V lost 4 bases to trimming and J lost 1 base; unmatched junction nucleotides: 13. Germline CDR1 reads MNHEY; CDR2 reads SMNVEV (reference sequence). This CDR3 has 17 amino acids.

The gene calls are TRBV15 and TRBJ2-1; the match to TRBD1 covers 8 bases. There are 13 residues in the CDR3. Germline V gives CDR1 LNHNV, CDR2 YYDKDF (reference sequence). Trimming at V came to 3 bases and at J to 9 bases, leaving 4 bases not matched to a gene. The CDR3 DNA is TGTGCCACCAGCAGGCCGGACAGGGCTGAGCAGTTCTTC. This translates into CATSRPDRAEQFF.

The V gene is TRBV19, the J gene TRBJ2-1, with 12 nucleotides matching TRBD2. This CDR3 is 14 amino acids long. Germline trimming cut 9 bases from V and 6 bases from J; bases unmatched to any gene: 6. Germline CDR1 reads LNHDA; CDR2 reads SQIVND (reference sequence). In DNA form, the CDR3 reads TGTGCCAGCAAACTAGCGGGGGGACTCAATGAGCAGTTCTTC. It is translated as CASKLAGGLNEQFF.

The J gene is TRBJ2-2, the V gene TRBV25-1; D is unresolved. This CDR3 spans 14 amino acids. V was cut by 5 bases and J by 3 bases, with 10 bases left in between. Germline CDR1 reads MGHDK; CDR2 reads SYGVNS. The CDR3 DNA follows: TGTGCCAGCAGTCAAAGCGTTGACACCGGGGAGCTGTTTTTT. Its translation is CASSQSVDTGELFF.